This passage covers 7 T cell receptor beta chains from one sample sequenced in a study of blood T cell repertoires in COVID-19. This table comes from immunoSEQ multiplex PCR, and its TCRdb copy is limited to in-frame clones, with some not included. The sample carries about 190,000 clones, around 80% recorded once. Sequencing was performed on PBMCs or T cells enriched from blood (not recorded which). The source of these receptors is a woman in her fifties or sixties with acute COVID-19.

This chain connects TRBV18 to TRBJ1-6, with 7 bases that match TRBD1. Looked up from germline, CDR1 is KGHSH and CDR2 is LQKENI. Unmatched junction bases numbered 5, after V lost 2 bases and J lost 7 bases. The CDR3 sequence is 15 residues long. CDR3 DNA sequence: TGTGCCAGCTCACCAAGGGGGACAGAGAATTCACCCCTCCACTTT. It is translated as CASSPRGTENSPLHF.

The chain recombines TRBV28 with TRBJ2-1; D is perhaps TRBD2 (6 bases). Trimming left V 2 bases short and J 7 bases short, with 15 bases between. This CDR3 spans 15 amino acids. Germline-derived CDR1 and CDR2 are MDHEN and SYDVKM. CDR3 DNA sequence: TGTGCCAGCAGTTTAGACTCAGCGGGTGGGAATGAGCAGTTCTTC. It specifies CASSLDSAGGNEQFF.

The chain is built from TRBV7-9 and TRBJ1-5; D might be TRBD1 (6 bases). Trimming took off 3 bases at V and 2 bases at J, with 11 bases between the two ends. The CDR3 spans 15 residues. CDR1 is SEHNR and CDR2 is FQNEAQ in the germline V gene (reference sequence). In DNA form, the CDR3 reads TGTGCCAGCAGCTTTTCCGAGGGGGGCAATCAGCCCCAGCATTTT. Protein: CASSFSEGGNQPQHF.

This chain links TRBV3-1 (or the pseudogene TRBV3-2) with TRBJ2-1; 7 bases align to TRBD2. The CDR3 covers 17 residues. Trimming at V came to 5 bases and at J to 4 bases, leaving 14 bases not matched to a gene. The germline CDR1 and CDR2 sequences are LGHDT and YNNKEL (reference sequence). The CDR3 DNA reads TGTGCCAGCAGCTCCGCGTTTCGAGCGGGACGATACAATGAGCAGTTCTTC. It specifies CASSSAFRAGRYNEQFF.

V gene TRBV6-5 combines with J gene TRBJ1-1; weak D call: TRBD1 (6 bases). CDR1 is MNHEY, CDR2 SVGAGI, per germline. Trimming shortened V by 5 bases and J by 1 base, and 14 bases separated the two germline ends. The CDR3 runs 15 residues. The CDR3 DNA is TGTGCCAGCAGTACCACGGACAGACCGAACACTGAAGCTTTCTTT. As protein: CASSTTDRPNTEAFF.

The chain has TRBV28 and TRBJ1-3, with a tentative D call TRBD1 (6 bases). This CDR3 comprises 14 residues. Trimming stripped 2 bases from V and 4 bases from J, with 9 bases between. Germline assignment: CDR1 MDHEN and CDR2 SYDVKM. The CDR3 nucleotides read TGTGCCAGCAGTTTAGGGGGCCAGGGAAACACCATATATTTT. It codes for CASSLGGQGNTIYF.

The chain employs TRBV13 and TRBJ2-2; 9 nucleotides match TRBD1. The germline CDR1 and CDR2 sequences are PRHDT and FYEKMQ (reference sequence). Trimming cost V 5 bases and J 1 base; bases outside gene matches: 2. The CDR3 spans 15 residues. This CDR3 reads CASSRGQGNTGELFF. The CDR3 DNA reads as TGTGCCAGCAGCCGGGGACAGGGGAACACCGGGGAGCTGTTTTTT. Full variable domain (remainder filled in from reference TRBV13 and TRBJ2-2): AAGVIQSPRHLIKEKRETATLKCYPIPRHDTVYWYQQGPGQDPQFLISFYEKMQSDKGSIPDRFSAQQFSDYHSELNMSSLELGDSALYFCASSRGQGNTGELFFGEGSRLTVL.